This T cell receptor (beta chain) was captured by sequencing in a study of cytomegalovirus exposure and HLA in healthy donors. Study-level results: Among donors in an Asian-associated ancestry cluster, a later analysis reportedly found fewer N-insertions than the roughly 670-donor mean. An assumption of roughly uniform sequencing depth across donors underlay the presence/absence analyses.

Each donor was nominally healthy when sampled (though unrecorded immune exposures were likely). A word on this clone: As yet, its antigen is unknown.

It was with 60 Vbeta and 13 Jbeta primers that the PCR ran. Original data processing: Approximately 79 million unique TCR beta chains, 9.5 million to 11 million of them shared, were counted by a later analysis. Libraries were prepared by immunoSEQ multiplex PCR; TCRdb keeps only in-frame clonotypes and omits some of them. That table supplies the V and J calls and clone size; D and trimming were determined from the DNA. This table has more than 85,000 clones, nearly 80% appearing once. This CDR3 is built from 16 residues. Trimming removed 2 bases at V and 5 bases at J, with 18 bases between. Looked up from germline, CDR1 is MNHEY and CDR2 is SVGAGI.

The sample was PBMCs. The chain joins TRBV6-5 to TRBJ2-5; perhaps TRBD2 as D (7 bases). The TCR was taken from a man aged 30-40 years in good health and CMV-seronegative. The CDR3 nucleotides read TGTGCCAGCAGTTACGGGATGCGGGGGCGGGGGGAGACCCAGTACTTC. This codes for CASSYGMRGRGETQYF.